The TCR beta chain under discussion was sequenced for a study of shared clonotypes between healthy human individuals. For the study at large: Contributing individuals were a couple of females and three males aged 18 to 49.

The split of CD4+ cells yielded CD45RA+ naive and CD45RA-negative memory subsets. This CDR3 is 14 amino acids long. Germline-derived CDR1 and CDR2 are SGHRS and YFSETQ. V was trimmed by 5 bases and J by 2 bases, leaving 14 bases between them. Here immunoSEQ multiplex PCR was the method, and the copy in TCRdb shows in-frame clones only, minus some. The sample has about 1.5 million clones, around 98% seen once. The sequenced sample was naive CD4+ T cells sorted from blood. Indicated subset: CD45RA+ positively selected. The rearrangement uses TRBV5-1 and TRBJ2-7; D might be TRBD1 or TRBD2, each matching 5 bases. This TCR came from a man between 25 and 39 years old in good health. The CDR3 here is CASRTGTSAYEQYF. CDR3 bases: TGCGCCAGCAGGACCGGGACCTCTGCCTACGAGCAGTACTTC. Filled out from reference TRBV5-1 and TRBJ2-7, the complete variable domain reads KAGVTQTPRYLIKTRGQQVTLSCSPISGHRSVSWYQQTPGQGLQFLFEYFSETQRNKGNFPGRFSGRQFSNSRSEMNVSTLELGDSALYLCASRTGTSAYEQYFGPGTRLTVT.